This entry lists 25 T cell receptor beta chains sequenced from one sample in a study of blood T cell repertoires in COVID-19. Generated by immunoSEQ multiplex PCR, the TCRdb table keeps only in-frame clones and is missing some. The repertoire holds 55,000 to 80,000 clones, with roughly 93% as singletons. The sample was peripheral blood. These receptors were collected from a human donor in a cohort sampled during active COVID-19.

The CDR3 sequence: CASSYARGGNQPQHF. The CDR3 nucleotides read TGTGCCAGCAGTTACGCCAGGGGCGGCAATCAGCCCCAGCATTTT. The V gene is TRBV6-5, the J gene TRBJ1-5, with a possible D match to TRBD1 (6 bases). CDR3 size: 15 residues. The germline gives CDR1 MNHEY, CDR2 SVGAGI. Trimming shortened V by 2 bases and J by 2 bases, and 10 bases separated the two germline ends.

V usage is TRBV6-1 and J usage is TRBJ2-1; 8 bases line up with TRBD1. V was clipped by 4 bases and J by 0 bases; unmatched bases: 5. The CDR3 spans 16 residues. Germline V gene lookup returns CDR1 MNHNS and CDR2 SASEGT. Here the CDR3 reads CASSARGTGSYNEQFF. DNA of the CDR3: TGTGCCAGCAGTGCCAGAGGGACAGGCTCCTACAATGAGCAGTTCTTC.

This clone has a handful of counts. V usage is TRBV18 and J usage is TRBJ2-7; 8 nucleotides match TRBD1. Germline CDR1 and CDR2: KGHSH and LQKENI. The trim removed 1 base at V and 9 bases at J, leaving 8 bases unmatched. The CDR3 is made up of 14 amino acids. The CDR3 sequence is CASSPRGQGIVQYF. The CDR3 DNA sequence: TGTGCCAGCTCACCACGAGGACAGGGAATCGTGCAGTACTTC.

About this clone itself: Different DNA sequences within this sample yield the same CDR3. J is TRBJ2-3 and V is TRBV7-2; TRBD2 is a possible D gene (7 bases). CDR3 length: 16 amino acids. The V gene lost 2 bases and the J gene lost 0 bases, with 12 bases spanning the gap. Germline V gene lookup returns CDR1 SGHTA and CDR2 FQGNSA. The CDR3 protein is CASSLRGGASTDTQYF. The CDR3 region has the DNA TGTGCCAGCAGCTTAAGGGGGGGGGCTAGCACAGATACGCAGTATTTT.

The chain recombines TRBV4-2 with TRBJ1-1, with 12 bases lining up with TRBD1. Per germline, CDR1 LGHNA and CDR2 YNFKEQ. The CDR3 is 17 amino acids. Trimming cost V 4 bases and J 5 bases; bases outside gene matches: 11. Here the CDR3 reads CASSLSGTGGARTEAFF. Here the CDR3 DNA reads TGTGCCAGCAGCCTATCCGGGACAGGGGGCGCGAGGACTGAAGCTTTCTTT.

This clone has only a few counts. The chain couples TRBV19 to TRBJ2-1, with TRBD2 matching over 8 bases. CDR1 and CDR2 (germline): LNHDA, SQIVND (reference sequence). With 8 bases clipped from V and 9 bases from J, the junction kept 15 bases outside the gene matches. The CDR3 is 15 amino acids. CDR3 in DNA: TGTGCCAGTTATAAAACTAGCGGACGGGTGGGTGAGCAGTTCTTC. Its translation: CASYKTSGRVGEQFF.

The chain combines TRBV5-5 with TRBJ2-5, with D possibly matching TRBD1 (6 bases). V lost 4 bases, J lost 5 bases, and 6 bases lay in between. The germline V gene encodes CDR1 SGHKS and CDR2 YYEKEE (reference sequence). CDR3 length: 11 amino acids. The CDR3 here is CASSQGETQYF. CDR3 sequence (DNA): TGTGCCAGCAGCCAGGGGGAGACCCAGTACTTC.

The chain uses TRBV7-9 and TRBJ2-7, with TRBD2 matching over 7 bases. The V segment lost 3 bases and the J segment 0 bases; nucleotides outside the gene matches: 2. The germline V gene encodes CDR1 SEHNR and CDR2 FQNEAQ (reference sequence). CDR3 size: 14 residues. CDR3 region: CASSFGGSSYEQYF. The CDR3 region has the DNA TGTGCCAGCAGCTTCGGGGGGAGCTCCTACGAGCAGTACTTC.

The V gene is TRBV7-9, the J gene TRBJ2-3; 14 positions agree with TRBD2. The length of the CDR3 is 15 residues. Germline trimming cut 5 bases from V and 10 bases from J; bases unmatched to any gene: 8. The germline V gene encodes CDR1 SEHNR and CDR2 FQNEAQ (reference sequence). CDR3 bases: TGTGCCAGCAGCCTGGGGACTAGCGGGAGAGTTGCGCAGTATTTT. This sequence encodes CASSLGTSGRVAQYF.

This rearrangement joins TRBV27 to TRBJ2-5; the match to TRBD2 covers 11 bases. Germline V gene sequence: CDR1 MNHEY, CDR2 SMNVEV (reference sequence). The CDR3 is made up of 17 amino acids. J lost 1 base, V lost 6 bases, and 10 bases had no gene match. The CDR3 loop reads CASSSITSGSFQETQYF. The DNA for the CDR3 is TGTGCCAGCAGCTCAATAACTAGCGGGAGTTTCCAAGAGACCCAGTACTTC.

The chain employs TRBV2 and TRBJ2-2, with a weak D call TRBD2 (5 bases). The germline CDR1 and CDR2 sequences are SNHLY and FYNNEI. The CDR3 is 14 amino acids. The CDR3 loop is CATSGQRFTGELFF. Written as DNA, the CDR3 is TGTGCTACCTCTGGGCAGCGGTTCACCGGGGAGCTGTTTTTT.

The V call is TRBV18, the J call TRBJ1-4, with TRBD1 as a possible D gene (6 bases). Germline CDR1 KGHSH, CDR2 LQKENI. The CDR3 covers 15 residues. V dropped 3 bases and J dropped 1 base, with 9 bases sitting between them. The CDR3 region is CASSPRGQTNEKLFF. CDR3 coding DNA: TGTGCCAGCTCACCCCGGGGACAAACTAATGAAAAACTGTTTTTT. Full variable domain (remainder filled in from reference TRBV18 and TRBJ1-4): NAGVMQNPRHLVRRRGQEARLRCSPMKGHSHVYWYRQLPEEGLKFMVYLQKENIIDESGMPKERFSAEFPKEGPSILRIQQVVRGDSAAYFCASSPRGQTNEKLFFGSGTQLSVL.

This clone was seen only a few times. The rearrangement uses TRBV28 and TRBJ1-2; 7 nucleotides match TRBD1. J was trimmed by 8 bases and V by 1 base; bases with no gene match: 13. Per germline, CDR1 MDHEN and CDR2 SYDVKM. CDR3 length: 16 residues. The CDR3 spells CASSLSGQEALRGYTF. In DNA, the CDR3 is TGTGCCAGCAGTTTATCCGGACAGGAGGCTTTGAGGGGCTACACCTTC.

The gene calls are TRBV9 and TRBJ2-1, with D perhaps TRBD1 (7 bases). This CDR3 region has 16 residues. Per the germline V gene, CDR1 is SGDLS and CDR2 is YYNGEE. The germline V and J ends were trimmed by 0 bases and 9 bases, with 19 bases remaining between them. CDR3 loop: CASSVAYLAGGGEQFF. The CDR3 nucleotides are TGTGCCAGCAGCGTAGCGTATTTGGCAGGGGGAGGTGAGCAGTTCTTC.

The V and J genes are TRBV4-1 and TRBJ2-4; 9 nucleotides agree with TRBD2. J was trimmed by 0 bases and V by 0 bases; bases with no gene match: 12. Germline V gene sequence: CDR1 MGHRA, CDR2 YSYEKL. The CDR3 is 20 residues long. The CDR3 here is CASSQDRGGRANLAKNIQYF. CDR3 in DNA: TGCGCCAGCAGCCAAGATCGTGGCGGGAGGGCCAACTTAGCCAAAAACATTCAGTACTTC.

This clone was detected once. The chain joins TRBV2 to TRBJ1-5; 8 positions agree with TRBD1. The CDR3 is 17 residues long. The ends lost 6 bases at V and 2 bases at J; junction bases unmatched: 12. The germline V gene encodes CDR1 SNHLY and CDR2 FYNNEI. The CDR3 is CASSPLKGQGGNQPQHF. DNA for the CDR3: TGTGCCAGCAGCCCCCTTAAAGGACAGGGCGGCAATCAGCCCCAGCATTTT.

This clone was detected only a few times. The chain combines TRBV4-1 with TRBJ1-6; 8 nucleotides match TRBD1. Germline-derived CDR1 and CDR2 are MGHRA and YSYEKL. The junction had 3 bases not matched to a gene; V was cut back by 1 base and J by 10 bases. The CDR3 length is 14 residues. The CDR3 sequence is CASSQGTGRSPLHF. Written as DNA, the CDR3 is TGCGCCAGCAGCCAAGGGACAGGGAGGTCACCCCTCCACTTT.

V is TRBV20-1 and J is TRBJ2-1; TRBD2 aligns across 10 bases. CDR1 is DFQATT and CDR2 is SNEGSKA in the germline V gene (reference sequence). There are 14 residues in the CDR3. V gave up 3 bases and J gave up 7 bases; unmatched junction bases: 6. The CDR3 region is CSASPLAGANEQFF. The CDR3 DNA follows: TGCAGTGCTAGTCCCCTAGCGGGAGCAAATGAGCAGTTCTTC.

The CDR3 nucleotides read TGTGCCACCGTCGTCGGGGGAAACTACAATGAGCAGTTCTTC. Translating it yields CATVVGGNYNEQFF. This chain uses TRBV28 with TRBJ2-1; perhaps TRBD2 as D (6 bases). Per germline, CDR1 MDHEN and CDR2 SYDVKM. V was trimmed by 10 bases and J by 3 bases, leaving 16 bases between them. The CDR3 runs to 14 residues.

This chain connects TRBV2 to TRBJ2-6; maybe TRBD2 (6 bases). CDR1 SNHLY and CDR2 FYNNEI come from the germline V gene. The CDR3 contains 16 residues. Trimming removed 0 bases from V and 2 bases from J, with 8 bases in between. The CDR3 reads CASSEAGGAGANVLTF. Written as DNA, the CDR3 is TGTGCCAGCAGTGAAGCGGGGGGTGCTGGGGCCAACGTCCTGACTTTC.

The rearrangement links TRBV28 to TRBJ2-7; TRBD1 matches 9 bases. This CDR3 has 14 residues. Germline V lookup: CDR1 MDHEN, CDR2 SYDVKM. V shed 6 bases and J 3 bases; nucleotides not matched to a gene: 6. The CDR3 spells CASRSRDRDYEQYF. CDR3 coding DNA: TGTGCCAGCAGAAGTCGGGACAGGGACTACGAGCAGTACTTC.

The sample holds a few counts of this clone. This chain connects TRBV27 to TRBJ2-7; D is uncertain. Germline CDR1 is MNHEY and CDR2 is SMNVEV (reference sequence). There are 13 residues in the CDR3. V lost 2 bases and J 5 bases, leaving 10 bases between the germline ends. The CDR3 loop is CASSLVARDEQYF. CDR3 in DNA: TGTGCCAGCAGTTTAGTTGCTCGGGACGAGCAGTACTTC.

The chain combines TRBV7-8 with TRBJ2-3; 10 bases match TRBD2. This CDR3 has 17 residues. V shed 5 bases and J 1 base; nucleotides not matched to a gene: 9. Germline assignment: CDR1 SGHVS and CDR2 FQNEAQ. CDR3 in DNA: TGTGCCAGCAGCACAAGGAACCTAGCGGGAGGCACAGATACGCAGTATTTT. It codes for CASSTRNLAGGTDTQYF. The entire variable domain, with the rest obtained from reference TRBV7-8 and TRBJ2-3, is as follows: GAGVSQSPRYKVAKRGQDVALRCDPISGHVSLFWYQQALGQGPEFLTYFQNEAQLDKSGLPSDRFFAERPEGSVSTLKIQRTQQEDSAVYLCASSTRNLAGGTDTQYFGPGTRLTVL.

The CDR3 loop reads CASTRSRSTDTQYF. The CDR3 coding sequence is TGTGCCAGCACCCGGTCGAGGAGCACAGATACGCAGTATTTT. The chain joins TRBV28 to TRBJ2-3; D not certain. CDR1 MDHEN and CDR2 SYDVKM come from the germline V gene. V gave up 7 bases and J gave up 0 bases, with 11 bases separating them. CDR3 length: 14 amino acids.

This sequence joins TRBV3-1 (or the pseudogene TRBV3-2) and TRBJ2-1; no definite D call. The CDR3 runs 14 residues. V was trimmed by 4 bases and J by 2 bases, leaving 9 bases between them. Germline loops: CDR1 LGHDT, CDR2 YNNKEL (reference sequence). This CDR3 reads CASSPRSAYNEQFF. The CDR3 region has the DNA TGTGCCAGCAGCCCCCGCTCAGCCTACAATGAGCAGTTCTTC.